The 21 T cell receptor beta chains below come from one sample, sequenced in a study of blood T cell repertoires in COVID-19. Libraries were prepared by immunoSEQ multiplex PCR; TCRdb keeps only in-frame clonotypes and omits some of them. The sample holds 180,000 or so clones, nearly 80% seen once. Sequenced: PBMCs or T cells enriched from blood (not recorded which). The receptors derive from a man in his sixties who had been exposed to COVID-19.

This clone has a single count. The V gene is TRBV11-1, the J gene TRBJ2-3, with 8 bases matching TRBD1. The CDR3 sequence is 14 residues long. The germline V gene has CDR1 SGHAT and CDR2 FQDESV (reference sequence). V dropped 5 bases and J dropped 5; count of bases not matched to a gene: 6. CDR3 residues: CASSPRTGQDTQYF. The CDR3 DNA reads TGTGCCAGCAGCCCCCGGACAGGGCAAGATACGCAGTATTTT.

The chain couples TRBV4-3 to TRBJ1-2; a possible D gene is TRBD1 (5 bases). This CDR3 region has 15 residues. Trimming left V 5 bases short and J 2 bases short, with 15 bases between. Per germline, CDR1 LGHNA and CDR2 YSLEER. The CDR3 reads CASSNRAGGNYGYTF. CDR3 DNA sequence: TGCGCCAGCAGCAATCGAGCGGGGGGAAACTATGGCTACACCTTC.

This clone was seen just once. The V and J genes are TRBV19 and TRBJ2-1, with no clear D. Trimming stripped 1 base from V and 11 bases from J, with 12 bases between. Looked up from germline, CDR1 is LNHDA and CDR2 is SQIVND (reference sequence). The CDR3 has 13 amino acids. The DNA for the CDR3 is TGTGCCAGTAGTATAGTTAGTTTGGAGAAGCAGTTCTTC. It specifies CASSIVSLEKQFF.

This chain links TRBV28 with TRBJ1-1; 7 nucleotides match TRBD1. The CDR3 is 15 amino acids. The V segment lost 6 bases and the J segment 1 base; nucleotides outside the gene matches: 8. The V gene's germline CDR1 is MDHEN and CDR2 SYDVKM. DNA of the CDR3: TGTGCCAGCAGGATAGGGGGACAGCAGAACACTGAAGCTTTCTTT. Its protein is CASRIGGQQNTEAFF.

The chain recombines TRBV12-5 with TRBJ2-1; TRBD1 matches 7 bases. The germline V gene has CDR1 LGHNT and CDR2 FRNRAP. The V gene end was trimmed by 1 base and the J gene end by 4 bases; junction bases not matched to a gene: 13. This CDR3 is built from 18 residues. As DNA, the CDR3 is TGTGCTAGTGGTTTGGCTAGGGGGCTGTCCACCGTGTACAATGAGCAGTTCTTC. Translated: CASGLARGLSTVYNEQFF. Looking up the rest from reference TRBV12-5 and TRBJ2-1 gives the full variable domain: DARVTQTPRHKVTEMGQEVTMRCQPILGHNTVFWYRQTMMQGLELLAYFRNRAPLDDSGMPKDRFSAEMPDATLATLKIQPSEPRDSAVYFCASGLARGLSTVYNEQFFGPGTRLTVL.

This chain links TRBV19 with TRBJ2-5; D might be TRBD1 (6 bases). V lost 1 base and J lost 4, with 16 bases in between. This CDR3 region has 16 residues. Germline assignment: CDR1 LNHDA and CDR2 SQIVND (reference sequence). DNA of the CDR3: TGTGCCAGTAGTATAGGTCAGGGGACGGGGTTAGAGACCCAGTACTTC. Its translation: CASSIGQGTGLETQYF.

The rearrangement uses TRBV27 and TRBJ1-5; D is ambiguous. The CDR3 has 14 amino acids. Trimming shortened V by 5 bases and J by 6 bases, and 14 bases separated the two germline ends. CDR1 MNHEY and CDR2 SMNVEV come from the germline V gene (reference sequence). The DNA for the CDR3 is TGTGCCAGCAGTCCCCAGATAGGCGGTCAGCCCCAGCATTTT. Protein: CASSPQIGGQPQHF.

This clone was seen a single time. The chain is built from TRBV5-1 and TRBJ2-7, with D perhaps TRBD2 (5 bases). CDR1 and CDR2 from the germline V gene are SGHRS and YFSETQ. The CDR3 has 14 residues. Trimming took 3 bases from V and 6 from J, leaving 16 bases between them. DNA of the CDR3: TGCGCCAGCAGCTCTTCCGGGAAGCAAGGCGAGCAGTACTTC. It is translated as CASSSSGKQGEQYF.

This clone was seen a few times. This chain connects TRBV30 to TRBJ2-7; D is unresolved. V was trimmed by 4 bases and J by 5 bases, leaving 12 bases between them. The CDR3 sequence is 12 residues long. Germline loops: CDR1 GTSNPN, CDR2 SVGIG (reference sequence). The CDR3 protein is CAWTQSPHEQYF. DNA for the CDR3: TGTGCCTGGACTCAGTCTCCCCACGAGCAGTACTTC.

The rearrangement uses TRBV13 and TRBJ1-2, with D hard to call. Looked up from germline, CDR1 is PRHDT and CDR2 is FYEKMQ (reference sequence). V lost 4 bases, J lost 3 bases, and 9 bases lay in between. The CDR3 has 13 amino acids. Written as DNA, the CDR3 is TGTGCCAGCAGCTCGGGGTTGGACTATGGCTACACCTTC. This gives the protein CASSSGLDYGYTF. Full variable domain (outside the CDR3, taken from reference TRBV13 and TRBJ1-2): AAGVIQSPRHLIKEKRETATLKCYPIPRHDTVYWYQQGPGQDPQFLISFYEKMQSDKGSIPDRFSAQQFSDYHSELNMSSLELGDSALYFCASSSGLDYGYTFGSGTRLTVV.

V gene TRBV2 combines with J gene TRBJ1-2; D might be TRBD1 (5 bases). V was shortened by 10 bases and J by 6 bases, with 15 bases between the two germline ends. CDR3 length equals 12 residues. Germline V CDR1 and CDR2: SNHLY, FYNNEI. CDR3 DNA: TGTGCCACCTCGGACACGGTCGATGGCTACACCTTC. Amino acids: CATSDTVDGYTF.

The CDR3 sequence is CASSLPLPGDYGYTF. The DNA for the CDR3 is TGTGCCAGCAGCTTACCCCTCCCCGGGGACTATGGCTACACCTTC. This rearrangement joins TRBV7-9 to TRBJ1-2, with D uncertain. The CDR3 length is 15 residues. V was cut by 2 bases and J by 3 bases, with 13 bases left in between. In germline, CDR1 is SEHNR, CDR2 FQNEAQ (reference sequence).

CDR3 DNA: TGTGCCAGCAGCCCCCGAGGGGGATTTGACAATCAGCCCCAGCATTTT. Residues: CASSPRGGFDNQPQHF. The chain links TRBV7-8 to TRBJ1-5; a possible D gene is TRBD1 (6 bases). CDR3 size: 16 residues. The germline V gene has CDR1 SGHVS and CDR2 FQNEAQ. V lost 5 bases to trimming and J lost 3 bases, with 17 bases between them.

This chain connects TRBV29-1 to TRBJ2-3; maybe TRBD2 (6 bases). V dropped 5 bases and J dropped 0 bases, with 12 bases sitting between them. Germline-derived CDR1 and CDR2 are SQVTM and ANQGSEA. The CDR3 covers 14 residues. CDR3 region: CSVLSGVSTDTQYF. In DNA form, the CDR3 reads TGCAGCGTTCTTAGCGGAGTTAGCACAGATACGCAGTATTTT.

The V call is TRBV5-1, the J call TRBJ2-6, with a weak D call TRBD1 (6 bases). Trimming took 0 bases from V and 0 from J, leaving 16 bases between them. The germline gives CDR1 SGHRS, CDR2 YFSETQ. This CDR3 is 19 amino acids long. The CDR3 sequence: CASSLVWGHRTSGANVLTF. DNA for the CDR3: TGCGCCAGCAGCTTGGTGTGGGGACACCGGACCTCTGGGGCCAACGTCCTGACTTTC.

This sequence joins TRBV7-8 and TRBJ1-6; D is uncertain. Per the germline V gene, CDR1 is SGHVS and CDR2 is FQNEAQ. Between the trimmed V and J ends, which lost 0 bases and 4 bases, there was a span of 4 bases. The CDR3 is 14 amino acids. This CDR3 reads CASSLALYNSPLHF. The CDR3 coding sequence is TGTGCCAGCAGCTTAGCTCTTTATAATTCACCCCTCCACTTT.

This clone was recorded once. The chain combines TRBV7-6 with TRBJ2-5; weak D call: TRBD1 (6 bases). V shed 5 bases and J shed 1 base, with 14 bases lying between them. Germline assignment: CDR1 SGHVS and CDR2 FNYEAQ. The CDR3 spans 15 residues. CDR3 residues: CASSKSGTSQETQYF. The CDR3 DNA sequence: TGTGCCAGCAGCAAATCCGGGACAAGCCAAGAGACCCAGTACTTC.

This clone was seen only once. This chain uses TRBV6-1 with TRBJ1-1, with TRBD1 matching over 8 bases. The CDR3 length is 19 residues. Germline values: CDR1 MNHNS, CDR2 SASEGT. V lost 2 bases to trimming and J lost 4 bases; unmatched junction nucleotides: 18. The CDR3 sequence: CASSERPPRDRTSSTEAFF. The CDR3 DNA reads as TGTGCCAGCAGTGAAAGGCCCCCCCGGGACAGGACATCGAGCACTGAAGCTTTCTTT.

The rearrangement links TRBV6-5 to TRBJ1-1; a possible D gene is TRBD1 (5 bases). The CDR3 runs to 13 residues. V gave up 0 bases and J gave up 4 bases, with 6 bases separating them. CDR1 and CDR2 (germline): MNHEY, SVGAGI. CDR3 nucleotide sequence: TGTGCCAGCAGTTACTCACAGGTCACTGAAGCTTTCTTT. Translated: CASSYSQVTEAFF.

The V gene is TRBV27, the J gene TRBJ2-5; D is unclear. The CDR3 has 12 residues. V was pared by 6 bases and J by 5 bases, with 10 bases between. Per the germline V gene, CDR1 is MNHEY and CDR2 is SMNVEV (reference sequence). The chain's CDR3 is CASRTKQETQYF. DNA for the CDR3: TGTGCCAGCAGGACAAAGCAGGAGACCCAGTACTTC.

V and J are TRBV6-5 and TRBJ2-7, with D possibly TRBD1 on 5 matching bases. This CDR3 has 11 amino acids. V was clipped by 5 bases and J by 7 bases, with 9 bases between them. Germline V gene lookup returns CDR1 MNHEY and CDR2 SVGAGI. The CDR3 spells CASSQGLEQYF. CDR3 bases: TGTGCCAGCAGTCAGGGATTGGAGCAGTACTTC.